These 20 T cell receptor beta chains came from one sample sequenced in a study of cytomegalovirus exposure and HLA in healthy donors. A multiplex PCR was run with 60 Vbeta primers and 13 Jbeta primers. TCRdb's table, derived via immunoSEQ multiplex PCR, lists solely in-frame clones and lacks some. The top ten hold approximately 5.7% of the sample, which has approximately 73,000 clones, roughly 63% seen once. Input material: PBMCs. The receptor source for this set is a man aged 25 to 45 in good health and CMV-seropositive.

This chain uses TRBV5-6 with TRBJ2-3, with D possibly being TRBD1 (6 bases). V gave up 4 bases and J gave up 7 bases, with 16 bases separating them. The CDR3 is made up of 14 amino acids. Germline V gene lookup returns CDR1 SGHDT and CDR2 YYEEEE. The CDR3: CASSKQGAGYTQYF. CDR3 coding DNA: TGTGCCAGCAGCAAACAGGGCGCCGGATATACGCAGTATTTT.

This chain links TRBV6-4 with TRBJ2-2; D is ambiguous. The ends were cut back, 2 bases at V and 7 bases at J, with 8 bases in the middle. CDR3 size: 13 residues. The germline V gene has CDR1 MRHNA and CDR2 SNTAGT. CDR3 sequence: CASSDDADGELFF. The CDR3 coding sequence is TGTGCCAGCAGTGACGATGCGGACGGGGAGCTGTTTTTT.

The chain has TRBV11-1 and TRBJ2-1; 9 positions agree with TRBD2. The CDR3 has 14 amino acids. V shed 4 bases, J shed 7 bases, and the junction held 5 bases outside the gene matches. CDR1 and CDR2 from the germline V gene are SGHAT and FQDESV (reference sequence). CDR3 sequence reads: CASSSAGGRNEQFF. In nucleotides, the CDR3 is TGTGCCAGCAGCTCGGCGGGGGGGCGGAATGAGCAGTTCTTC.

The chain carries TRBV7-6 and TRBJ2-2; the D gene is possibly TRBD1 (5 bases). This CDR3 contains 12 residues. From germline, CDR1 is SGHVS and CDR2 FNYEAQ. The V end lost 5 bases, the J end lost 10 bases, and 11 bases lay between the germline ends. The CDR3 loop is CASSQRQKELFF. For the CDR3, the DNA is TGTGCCAGCAGCCAAAGACAGAAGGAGCTGTTTTTT.

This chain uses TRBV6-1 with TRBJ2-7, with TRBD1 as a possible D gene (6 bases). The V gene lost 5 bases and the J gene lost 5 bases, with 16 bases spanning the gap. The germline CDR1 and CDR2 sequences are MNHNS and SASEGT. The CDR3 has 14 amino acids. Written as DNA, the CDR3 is TGTGCCAGCAGTCAAGGGGGAGAGGGCCACGAGCAGTACTTC. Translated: CASSQGGEGHEQYF.

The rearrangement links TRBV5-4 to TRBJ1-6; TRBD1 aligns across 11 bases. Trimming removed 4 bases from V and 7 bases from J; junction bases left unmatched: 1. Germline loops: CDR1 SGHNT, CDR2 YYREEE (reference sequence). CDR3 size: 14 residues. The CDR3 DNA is TGTGCCAGCAGCCGGGACAGGGGGAATTCACCCCTCCACTTT. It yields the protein CASSRDRGNSPLHF.

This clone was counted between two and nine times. This CDR3 reads CSVKSGGNTGELFF. Here the CDR3 DNA reads TGCAGCGTTAAATCGGGGGGAAACACCGGGGAGCTGTTTTTT. This sequence joins TRBV29-1 and TRBJ2-2, with 7 nucleotides matching TRBD2. V gave up 5 bases and J gave up 2 bases; unmatched junction bases: 5. In germline, CDR1 is SQVTM, CDR2 ANQGSEA. CDR3 size: 14 residues.

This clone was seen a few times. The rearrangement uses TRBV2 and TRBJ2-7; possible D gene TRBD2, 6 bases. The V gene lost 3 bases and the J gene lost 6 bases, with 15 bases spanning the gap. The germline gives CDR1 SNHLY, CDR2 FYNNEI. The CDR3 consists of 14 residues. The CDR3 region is CASSDGARGGEQYF. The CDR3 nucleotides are TGTGCCAGCAGTGATGGTGCGCGGGGTGGCGAGCAGTACTTC. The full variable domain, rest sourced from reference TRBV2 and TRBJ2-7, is EPEVTQTPSHQVTQMGQEVILRCVPISNHLYFYWYRQILGQKVEFLVSFYNNEISEKSEIFDDQFSVERPDGSNFTLKIRSTKLEDSAMYFCASSDGARGGEQYFGPGTRLTVT.

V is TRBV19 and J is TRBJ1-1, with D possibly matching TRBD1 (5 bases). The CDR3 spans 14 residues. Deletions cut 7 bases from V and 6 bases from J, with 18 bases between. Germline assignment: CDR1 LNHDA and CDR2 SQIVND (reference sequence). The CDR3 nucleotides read TGTGCCAGTAATTCTCAGGGTGTTTACGCTGAAGCTTTCTTT. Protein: CASNSQGVYAEAFF.

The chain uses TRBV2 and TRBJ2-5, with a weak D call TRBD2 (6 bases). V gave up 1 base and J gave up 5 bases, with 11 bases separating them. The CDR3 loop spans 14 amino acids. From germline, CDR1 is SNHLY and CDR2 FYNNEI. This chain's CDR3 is CASSEEGGGETQYF. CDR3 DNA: TGTGCCAGCAGTGAAGAAGGTGGAGGGGAGACCCAGTACTTC.

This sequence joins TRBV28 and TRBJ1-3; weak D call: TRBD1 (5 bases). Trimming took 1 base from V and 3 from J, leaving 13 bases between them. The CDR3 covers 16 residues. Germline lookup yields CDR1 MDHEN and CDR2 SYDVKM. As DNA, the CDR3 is TGTGCCAGCAGTTTATACTCGACAGCGGGTGGAAACACCATATATTTT. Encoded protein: CASSLYSTAGGNTIYF.

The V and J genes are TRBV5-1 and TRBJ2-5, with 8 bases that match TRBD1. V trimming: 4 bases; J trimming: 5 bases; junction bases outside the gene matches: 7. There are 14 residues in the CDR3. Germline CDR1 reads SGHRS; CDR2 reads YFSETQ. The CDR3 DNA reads TGCGCCAGCAGCCAAGGACAGGGCGATGAGACCCAGTACTTC. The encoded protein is CASSQGQGDETQYF.

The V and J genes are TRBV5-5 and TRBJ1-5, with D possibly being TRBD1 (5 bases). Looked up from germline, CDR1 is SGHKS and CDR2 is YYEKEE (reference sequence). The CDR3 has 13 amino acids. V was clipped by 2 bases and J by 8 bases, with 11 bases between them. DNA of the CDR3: TGTGCCAGCAGCTTCAGGGATCGGGAGCCCCAGCATTTT. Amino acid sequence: CASSFRDREPQHF.

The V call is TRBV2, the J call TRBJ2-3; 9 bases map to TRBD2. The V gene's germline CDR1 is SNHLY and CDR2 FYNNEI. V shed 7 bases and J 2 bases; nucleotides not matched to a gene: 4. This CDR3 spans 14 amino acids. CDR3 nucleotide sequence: TGTGCCAGCAAAAGCGGGGGGTCCACAGATACGCAGTATTTT. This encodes CASKSGGSTDTQYF.

The CDR3 protein is CASSPSGGLGYTF. The CDR3 region has the DNA TGTGCCAGCTCACCATCAGGGGGCCTTGGCTACACCTTC. The chain is built from TRBV18 and TRBJ1-2, with 8 bases identical to TRBD1. This CDR3 contains 13 residues. After removal of 2 bases from V and 7 bases from J, the junction contained 3 bases not matched to a gene. Germline CDR1 and CDR2: KGHSH and LQKENI.

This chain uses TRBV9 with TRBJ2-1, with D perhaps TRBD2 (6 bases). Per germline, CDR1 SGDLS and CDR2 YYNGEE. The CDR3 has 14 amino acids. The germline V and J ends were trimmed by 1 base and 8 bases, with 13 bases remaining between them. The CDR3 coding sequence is TGTGCCAGCAGCGTATCTCCTAGCGTATATGAGCAGTTCTTC. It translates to CASSVSPSVYEQFF.

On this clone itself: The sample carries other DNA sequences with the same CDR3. This CDR3 is CASSTGQGTYGYTF. Here the CDR3 DNA reads TGTGCCAGCAGCACGGGACAGGGGACGTATGGCTACACCTTC. This sequence joins TRBV5-4 and TRBJ1-2; 10 positions agree with TRBD1. The V segment lost 4 bases and the J segment 5 bases; nucleotides outside the gene matches: 5. Germline lookup yields CDR1 SGHNT and CDR2 YYREEE (reference sequence). CDR3 length: 14 residues.

This CDR3 reads CASSLEASQYNEQFF. The CDR3 nucleotides read TGTGCCAGCAGCTTGGAAGCTAGCCAATACAATGAGCAGTTCTTC. The chain employs TRBV5-4 and TRBJ2-1; D perhaps matches TRBD2 (5 bases). This CDR3 is 15 amino acids long. Germline CDR1 is SGHNT and CDR2 is YYREEE (reference sequence). V lost 0 bases and J lost 4, with 11 bases in between.

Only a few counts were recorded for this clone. The DNA for the CDR3 is TGTGCCAGCAGCCATAGACAGGGGGTTTCAGGCTACACCTTC. Translating gives CASSHRQGVSGYTF. This chain joins TRBV4-2 and TRBJ1-2; 9 bases are shared with TRBD1. V lost 3 bases, J lost 8 bases, and 7 bases stayed unmatched. The CDR3 is 14 residues long. The V gene's germline CDR1 is LGHNA and CDR2 YNFKEQ.

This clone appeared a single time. DNA of the CDR3: TGTGCCAGCAGCCCCCGGGACAGGGGACTGAACACTGAAGCTTTCTTT. It translates to CASSPRDRGLNTEAFF. The chain couples TRBV9 to TRBJ1-1, with TRBD1 matching over 10 bases. This CDR3 comprises 16 residues. V lost 4 bases, J lost 0 bases, and 6 bases stayed unmatched. Germline lookup yields CDR1 SGDLS and CDR2 YYNGEE.